Below, 29 T cell receptor beta chains from the same sample are listed, as sequenced in a study of ipilimumab plus nivolumab after autologous stem cell transplantation. Method: immunoSEQ multiplex PCR; TCRdb's copy keeps in-frame clones and lacks some. The data hold roughly 11,000 clones, with 69% observed a single time. This material consisted of PBMCs, taken in a trial of ipilimumab plus nivolumab as post-transplant consolidation. These receptors were taken from a male donor with diffuse large B-cell lymphoma.

J is TRBJ1-5 and V is TRBV6-4; D not resolved. Between the trimmed V and J ends, which lost 6 bases and 5 bases, there was a span of 8 bases. The germline CDR1 and CDR2 sequences are MRHNA and SNTAGT. The length of the CDR3 is 12 residues. This CDR3 reads CASRVLDQPQHF. The CDR3, as DNA: TGTGCCAGCAGGGTATTGGATCAGCCCCAGCATTTT.

This clone was counted between two and nine times. The chain uses TRBV13 and TRBJ2-7, with D tentatively TRBD1 or TRBD2 (5 bases each). CDR3 length: 14 amino acids. In germline, CDR1 is PRHDT, CDR2 FYEKMQ (reference sequence). Trimming stripped 3 bases from V and 0 bases from J, with 9 bases between. The CDR3: CASSLGRSSYEQYF. DNA for the CDR3: TGTGCCAGCAGCTTGGGACGGAGCTCCTACGAGCAGTACTTC.

The rearrangement uses TRBV13 and TRBJ1-2; 8 bases match TRBD1. V trimming: 5 bases; J trimming: 7 bases; junction bases outside the gene matches: 9. CDR3 size: 14 residues. Germline loops: CDR1 PRHDT, CDR2 FYEKMQ (reference sequence). This CDR3 is CASSLGQGLFGYTF. CDR3 coding DNA: TGTGCCAGCAGCCTTGGACAGGGCCTGTTTGGCTACACCTTC.

This clone was recorded only once. The chain carries TRBV7-8 and TRBJ2-2; TRBD2 aligns across 9 bases. J gave up 4 bases and V 1 base, and 7 bases lay outside the gene matches. This CDR3 has 17 residues. Germline values: CDR1 SGHVS, CDR2 FQNEAQ. CDR3 sequence: CASSLGAGGPGTGELFF. The CDR3 nucleotides are TGTGCCAGCAGCTTAGGGGCGGGAGGGCCAGGCACCGGGGAGCTGTTTTTT.

By share, this clone ranks as medium-sized. The chain employs TRBV7-9 and TRBJ2-1; 12 bases map to TRBD2. Germline-derived CDR1 and CDR2 are SEHNR and FQNEAQ (reference sequence). There are 15 residues in the CDR3. V was pared by 2 bases and J by 8 bases, with 4 bases of the junction left unmatched. The CDR3 sequence is CASSLFLAGGYEQFF. The CDR3 nucleotides are TGTGCCAGCAGCTTATTCCTAGCGGGAGGGTATGAGCAGTTCTTC.

This clone rates as medium-sized (0.01 to 0.1%). V is TRBV14 and J is TRBJ1-1, with D unclear. This CDR3 region has 13 residues. CDR1 SGHDN and CDR2 FVKESK come from the germline V gene. V was shortened by 0 bases and J by 4 bases, with 6 bases between the two germline ends. The CDR3 spells CASSQESITEAFF. The CDR3 nucleotides read TGTGCCAGCAGCCAAGAGTCGATCACTGAAGCTTTCTTT.

V usage is TRBV9 and J usage is TRBJ2-2; D is ambiguous. The CDR3 sequence is 12 residues long. Trimming cost V 7 bases and J 2 bases, with 6 bases left between them. Per germline, CDR1 SGDLS and CDR2 YYNGEE. The CDR3 coding sequence is TGTGCCAGCGGCCATAACACCGGGGAGCTGTTTTTT. Its protein is CASGHNTGELFF.

The genes are TRBV27 and TRBJ1-4, with D maybe TRBD1 (5 bases). V was cut by 0 bases and J by 7 bases, with 18 bases left in between. This CDR3 is built from 17 residues. Per the germline V gene, CDR1 is MNHEY and CDR2 is SMNVEV (reference sequence). CDR3 sequence (DNA): TGTGCCAGCAGTTTATCGGGGGATTTTAGGACGGGTGAAAAACTGTTTTTT. It is translated as CASSLSGDFRTGEKLFF.

The rearrangement uses TRBV27 and TRBJ1-2; D ambiguous. The V gene's germline CDR1 is MNHEY and CDR2 SMNVEV (reference sequence). V lost 8 bases and J 5 bases, leaving 21 bases between the germline ends. The CDR3 loop spans 15 amino acids. The CDR3 sequence is CASGRLAFSAYGYTF. The CDR3 DNA sequence: TGTGCCAGCGGCCGCTTGGCATTCTCAGCTTATGGCTACACCTTC.

This clone was detected only a few times. The V and J genes are TRBV7-6 and TRBJ2-7; no clear D. The germline V and J ends were trimmed by 2 bases and 1 base, with 6 bases remaining between them. Looked up from germline, CDR1 is SGHVS and CDR2 is FNYEAQ. There are 13 residues in the CDR3. The CDR3: CASSLSKSYEQYF. The CDR3 DNA reads as TGTGCCAGCAGCTTAAGTAAGTCCTACGAGCAGTACTTC.

V usage is TRBV27 and J usage is TRBJ2-3, with TRBD2 matching over 7 bases. Germline V gene lookup returns CDR1 MNHEY and CDR2 SMNVEV (reference sequence). CDR3 length equals 16 residues. Trimming removed 0 bases from V and 1 base from J; junction bases left unmatched: 4. The CDR3 DNA reads TGTGCCAGCAGTTTATCGCGGCTAGCGGGCACAGATACGCAGTATTTT. It is translated as CASSLSRLAGTDTQYF.

The chain combines TRBV10-1 with TRBJ1-2; no reliable D call. The germline V gene has CDR1 WNHNN and CDR2 SYGVQD (reference sequence). This CDR3 is built from 16 residues. V shed 10 bases and J shed 7 bases, with 28 bases lying between them. Here the CDR3 reads CATVSPAFHWVSGYTF. CDR3 sequence (DNA): TGCGCCACAGTATCGCCGGCTTTCCACTGGGTATCTGGCTACACCTTC.

V and J are TRBV29-1 and TRBJ1-4; unclear D gene. V lost 5 bases to trimming and J lost 8 bases, with 12 bases between them. Looked up from germline, CDR1 is SQVTM and CDR2 is ANQGSEA. The CDR3 totals 12 residues. The CDR3 sequence: CSVLGLTEKLFF. Written as DNA, the CDR3 is TGCAGCGTTCTCGGACTCACCGAAAAACTGTTTTTT.

The V gene is TRBV7-9, the J gene TRBJ2-5; the D gene is possibly TRBD2 (6 bases). Germline CDR1 and CDR2: SEHNR and FQNEAQ (reference sequence). This CDR3 region has 13 residues. The V and J ends lost 0 bases and 5 bases respectively, with 7 bases between them. The CDR3 loop reads CASSLAEGETQYF. CDR3 sequence (DNA): TGTGCCAGCAGCTTAGCGGAGGGGGAGACCCAGTACTTC.

The V call is TRBV19, the J call TRBJ2-7, with D possibly TRBD2 on 6 matching bases. The CDR3 totals 13 residues. CDR1 is LNHDA and CDR2 is SQIVND in the germline V gene (reference sequence). V gave up 5 bases and J gave up 0 bases, with 8 bases separating them. Written as DNA, the CDR3 is TGTGCCAGTAGTCGGGAGCCCTCCTACGAGCAGTACTTC. Protein: CASSREPSYEQYF.

This chain joins TRBV4-1 and TRBJ1-4; D may be TRBD1 (6 bases). Germline V gene lookup returns CDR1 MGHRA and CDR2 YSYEKL. Trimming removed 1 base from V and 4 bases from J, with 13 bases in between. CDR3 length: 16 amino acids. CDR3 DNA sequence: TGCGCCAGCAGCCAAGTTTCAGGGGCAAATAATGAAAAACTGTTTTTT. Its protein is CASSQVSGANNEKLFF.

This chain links TRBV18 with TRBJ2-7; 8 nucleotides align to TRBD1. This CDR3 comprises 15 residues. V shed 5 bases, J shed 3 bases, and the junction held 9 bases outside the gene matches. Germline V gives CDR1 KGHSH, CDR2 LQKENI. The CDR3 is CASSSSRGPIYEQYF. The CDR3 nucleotides read TGTGCCAGCTCATCCTCCAGGGGGCCCATCTACGAGCAGTACTTC.

The table lists this clone with a count of one. The gene calls are TRBV7-4 and TRBJ2-7, with TRBD2 matching 9 bases. The CDR3 runs 15 residues. Germline assignment: CDR1 SGHVT and CDR2 SQSDAQ. V dropped 5 bases and J dropped 1; count of bases not matched to a gene: 6. This CDR3 reads CASSLSGGRSYEQYF. The CDR3 DNA reads as TGTGCCAGCAGCCTTAGCGGGGGTAGATCCTACGAGCAGTACTTC.

This clone was counted once. The chain links TRBV4-1 to TRBJ1-5; the D gene is possibly TRBD1 (5 bases). Germline CDR1 is MGHRA and CDR2 is YSYEKL. CDR3 length: 19 residues. The V end lost 4 bases, the J end lost 0 bases, and 22 bases lay between the germline ends. The CDR3: CASSLIVGRVGNSNQPQHF. Here the CDR3 DNA reads TGCGCCAGCAGCCTAATAGTGGGCAGGGTGGGGAATAGCAATCAGCCCCAGCATTTT.

This clone was observed once. The DNA for the CDR3 is TGTGCCAGCAGCTCTCCTGCGACAGGGGGTCCCCCAGATACGCAGTATTTT. This sequence encodes CASSSPATGGPPDTQYF. V gene TRBV7-9 combines with J gene TRBJ2-3; 9 nucleotides agree with TRBD1. The CDR3 length is 17 residues. Germline V gene lookup returns CDR1 SEHNR and CDR2 FQNEAQ (reference sequence). The trim removed 4 bases at V and 4 bases at J, leaving 12 bases unmatched.

The count of this clone is one. This chain joins TRBV7-2 and TRBJ2-7, with D unresolved. Germline values: CDR1 SGHTA, CDR2 FQGNSA. V was trimmed by 1 base and J by 6 bases, leaving 7 bases between them. The CDR3 runs to 12 residues. The CDR3 spells CASSLGPSEQYF. DNA of the CDR3: TGTGCCAGCAGCTTAGGCCCCTCCGAGCAGTACTTC.

V gene TRBV19 combines with J gene TRBJ2-5; 13 positions match TRBD2. After removal of 5 bases from V and 4 bases from J, the junction contained 10 bases not matched to a gene. The CDR3 length is 17 residues. Looked up from germline, CDR1 is LNHDA and CDR2 is SQIVND (reference sequence). The CDR3 coding sequence is TGTGCCAGTAGTGTCGGGACTAGCGGGGTCGTGGGAGAGACCCAGTACTTC. It codes for CASSVGTSGVVGETQYF. Looking up the rest from reference TRBV19 and TRBJ2-5 gives the full variable domain: DGGITQSPKYLFRKEGQNVTLSCEQNLNHDAMYWYRQDPGQGLRLIYYSQIVNDFQKGDIAEGYSVSREKKESFPLTVTSAQKNPTAFYLCASSVGTSGVVGETQYFGPGTRLLVL.

The chain recombines TRBV7-2 with TRBJ2-3; D uncertain. Per germline, CDR1 SGHTA and CDR2 FQGNSA. The CDR3 has 15 residues. V was shortened by 1 base and J by 2 bases, with 10 bases between the two germline ends. This chain's CDR3 is CASSLVGAATDTQYF. CDR3 nucleotides: TGTGCCAGCAGCTTAGTAGGCGCGGCCACAGATACGCAGTATTTT.

The rearrangement joins TRBV6-1 to TRBJ2-5; 7 nucleotides agree with TRBD2. The J call may be wrong; the DNA end is better matched by TRBJ2-7. The CDR3 contains 15 residues. Germline values: CDR1 MNHNS, CDR2 SASEGT. In DNA, the CDR3 is TGTGCCAGCAGCCAGGAGGGCGGGGGCTCCTACGAGCAGTACTTC. Translated, it gives CASSQEGGGSYEQYF.

The J gene is TRBJ1-5, the V gene TRBV4-3; tentatively, D is TRBD1 (6 bases). The CDR3 loop spans 15 amino acids. From germline, CDR1 is LGHNA and CDR2 YSLEER. V shed 0 bases and J shed 4 bases, with 10 bases lying between them. CDR3 in DNA: TGCGCCAGCAGCCAAGAATCAGGGGCAAATCAGCCCCAGCATTTT. Its translation is CASSQESGANQPQHF.

The gene calls are TRBV12-5 and TRBJ2-3; possible D gene TRBD1, 5 bases. CDR1 LGHNT and CDR2 FRNRAP come from the germline V gene. The CDR3 spans 18 residues. The V and J ends lost 0 bases and 4 bases respectively, with 20 bases between them. The CDR3 sequence is CASGLVLLAGNTPDTQYF. As DNA, the CDR3 is TGTGCTAGTGGTTTGGTATTGTTGGCAGGGAATACGCCAGATACGCAGTATTTT. Looking up the rest from reference TRBV12-5 and TRBJ2-3 gives the full variable domain: DARVTQTPRHKVTEMGQEVTMRCQPILGHNTVFWYRQTMMQGLELLAYFRNRAPLDDSGMPKDRFSAEMPDATLATLKIQPSEPRDSAVYFCASGLVLLAGNTPDTQYFGPGTRLTVL.

This clone was detected a few times. This sequence joins TRBV7-9 and TRBJ2-3; D not certain. The CDR3 sequence is 13 residues long. Germline values: CDR1 SEHNR, CDR2 FQNEAQ (reference sequence). V was pared by 2 bases and J by 5 bases, with 8 bases between. Here the CDR3 reads CASSLLSGDTQYF. CDR3 DNA: TGTGCCAGCAGCTTACTCTCCGGAGATACGCAGTATTTT.

The gene calls are TRBV27 and TRBJ2-7, with 9 bases lining up with TRBD2. This CDR3 has 16 residues. The ends lost 2 bases at V and 5 bases at J; junction bases unmatched: 10. Germline V lookup: CDR1 MNHEY, CDR2 SMNVEV (reference sequence). CDR3 amino acids: CASSLTLAGVRNEQYF. For the CDR3, the DNA is TGTGCCAGCAGTTTAACTTTAGCGGGAGTTAGGAACGAGCAGTACTTC.

Here the CDR3 reads CASSQGWVGNQPQHF. The CDR3 nucleotides read TGCGCCAGCAGCCAAGGCTGGGTCGGCAATCAGCCCCAGCATTTT. V gene TRBV4-3 combines with J gene TRBJ1-5, with D uncertain. Trimming stripped 1 base from V and 2 bases from J, with 9 bases between. The germline CDR1 and CDR2 sequences are LGHNA and YSLEER. The CDR3 runs 15 residues.